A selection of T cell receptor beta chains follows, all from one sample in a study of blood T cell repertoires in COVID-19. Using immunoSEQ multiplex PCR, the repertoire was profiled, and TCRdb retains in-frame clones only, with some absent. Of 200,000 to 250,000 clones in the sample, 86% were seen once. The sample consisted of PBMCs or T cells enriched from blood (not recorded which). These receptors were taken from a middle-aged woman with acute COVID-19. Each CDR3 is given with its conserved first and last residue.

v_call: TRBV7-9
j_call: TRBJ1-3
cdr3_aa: CASSPSIFRGNTIYF

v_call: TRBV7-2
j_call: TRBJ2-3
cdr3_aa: CASSPRGPRSPGDTQYF

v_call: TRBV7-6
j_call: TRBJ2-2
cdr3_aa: CATGRTGGELFF

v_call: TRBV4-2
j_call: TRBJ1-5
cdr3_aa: CASSQRDTNQPQHF

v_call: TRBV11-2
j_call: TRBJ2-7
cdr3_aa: CASRNLLAYEQYF

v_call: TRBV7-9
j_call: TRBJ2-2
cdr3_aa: CASQAGLQTGELFF

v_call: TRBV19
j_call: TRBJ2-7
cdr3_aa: CASSDRDSYEQYF

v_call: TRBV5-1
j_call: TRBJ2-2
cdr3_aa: CASRPGQPTGELFF

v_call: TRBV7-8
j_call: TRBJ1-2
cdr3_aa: CASSLDRDYGYTF

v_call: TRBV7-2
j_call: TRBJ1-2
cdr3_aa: CASSLPLQGSRTF

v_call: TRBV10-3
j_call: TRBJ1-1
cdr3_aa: CAISYGTKYTEAFF

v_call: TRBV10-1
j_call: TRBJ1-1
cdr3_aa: CASKDRENTEAFF

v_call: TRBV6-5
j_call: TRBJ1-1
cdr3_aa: CASRKDGERAFF

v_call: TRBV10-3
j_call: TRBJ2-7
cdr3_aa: CAISETSGGYEQYF

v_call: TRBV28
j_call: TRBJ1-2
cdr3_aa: CASSSPWDSNYGYTF

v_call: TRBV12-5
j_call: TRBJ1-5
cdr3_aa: CASGLNTGISNQPQHF

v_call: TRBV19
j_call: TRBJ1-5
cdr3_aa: CASSIYQDRVGQPQHF

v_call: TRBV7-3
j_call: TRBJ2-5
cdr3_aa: CASSGRVEETQYF